Each of the 7 T cell receptor beta chains below was sequenced from the same sample in a study of T cells in Graves' hyperthyroidism and ophthalmopathy. RNA transcripts served as the template for amplifying TCR beta CDR3 regions. First-round RT-PCR targeting the TCR CDR3 was performed with the HTBI primer set. TCRdb re-derived calls from the multiplex PCR reads in MiXCR, one entry per CDR3 protein. The sample yields around 690,000 distinct CDR3 sequences, roughly 17% seen once. Material: blood. Receptors were obtained from a man between 45 and 60 years old with Graves' hyperthyroidism.

This clonotype has more than one count but fewer than ten. V and J are TRBV2 and TRBJ1-1; maybe TRBD1 (6 bases). CDR1 and CDR2 from the germline V gene are SNHLY and FYNNEI. This CDR3 is 15 amino acids long. V was cut by 6 bases and J by 1 base, with 15 bases left in between. Here the CDR3 DNA reads TGTGCCAGCAGAATAATCCGGACAGCGAACACTGAAGCTTTCTTT. It translates to CASRIIRTANTEAFF.

The sample holds many counts of this clonotype. This chain uses TRBV28 with TRBJ2-2; TRBD2 agrees at 11 bases. The V gene end was trimmed by 4 bases and the J gene end by 3 bases; junction bases not matched to a gene: 7. CDR1 and CDR2 (germline): MDHEN, SYDVKM. This CDR3 has 17 residues. This CDR3 reads CASSSTPGLADTGELFF. DNA of the CDR3: TGTGCCAGCAGTTCTACTCCGGGACTAGCGGACACCGGGGAGCTGTTTTTT.

The chain's CDR3 is CASSPTPRILENTIYF. CDR3 bases: TGTGCCAGCAGCCCCACCCCGAGAATTCTTGAAAACACCATATATTTT. V gene TRBV12-3 or TRBV12-4 combines with J gene TRBJ1-3, with D hard to call. The CDR3 has 16 amino acids. The ends were cut back, 6 bases at V and 6 bases at J, with 21 bases in the middle.

The genes are TRBV12-3 or TRBV12-4 and TRBJ2-3; tentatively, D is TRBD1 or TRBD2 (5 bases each). The V gene lost 3 bases and the J gene lost 2 bases, with 12 bases spanning the gap. There are 15 residues in the CDR3. CDR3 coding DNA: TGTGCCAGCAGTTTTCGGGGCCCTCCCACAGATACGCAGTATTTT. The encoded protein is CASSFRGPPTDTQYF.

This clonotype has ten or more counts. The V call is TRBV28, the J call TRBJ2-3; possibly TRBD1 or TRBD2 for D (6 bases each). The germline CDR1 and CDR2 sequences are MDHEN and SYDVKM. Trimming removed 8 bases from V and 0 bases from J, with 18 bases in between. The CDR3 has 16 residues. In DNA form, the CDR3 reads TGTGCCAGCTCGGGGGCTGACGGGTTTAGCACAGATACGCAGTATTTT. This translates into CASSGADGFSTDTQYF.

This clonotype occurred a few times. V gene TRBV2 combines with J gene TRBJ1-5; D is unclear. The germline V and J ends were trimmed by 3 bases and 0 bases, with 9 bases remaining between them. Germline V gene data show CDR1 as SNHLY and CDR2 as FYNNEI. This CDR3 is built from 15 residues. DNA of the CDR3: TGTGCCAGCAGTGACGACACGGGTAGCAATCAGCCCCAGCATTTT. Translated, it gives CASSDDTGSNQPQHF.

The rearrangement joins TRBV28 to TRBJ2-3; 10 nucleotides match TRBD2. Per the germline V gene, CDR1 is MDHEN and CDR2 is SYDVKM. Germline trimming cut 2 bases from V and 5 bases from J; bases unmatched to any gene: 10. The CDR3 is 17 residues long. The DNA of the CDR3 is TGTGCCAGCAGTTTAATGGGGAGCGGGAGGGCCGGAGATACGCAGTATTTT. This sequence encodes CASSLMGSGRAGDTQYF.